This T cell receptor beta chain is drawn from a study of shared clonotypes between healthy human individuals. The unsorted samples took tens of millions of PBMCs to get genomic DNA. Sequencing was performed with immunoSEQ multiplex PCR; in TCRdb, only in-frame clones are kept and a portion is missing. This sample carries 450,000 to 500,000 clones, 70% to 85% of them seen once, and the ten largest clones take approximately 12%. The germline V gene has CDR1 MNHNS and CDR2 SASEGT. The CDR3 consists of 15 residues. Losses at the gene ends were 6 bases for V and 0 bases for J; bases not matched to a gene: 6.

Sequencing used PBMCs. This chain connects TRBV6-1 to TRBJ2-7; 9 bases match TRBD1. The receptor was derived from a woman in her 40s in good health. Some clones in this sample may be carry-over from other donors' samples. CDR3 nucleotides: TGTGCCAGCAGCGAGGGACAGGGTAGCTCCTACGAGCAGTACTTC. Its protein product is CASSEGQGSSYEQYF.